A single sample is the source of the 4 T cell receptor beta chains below, sequenced in a study of blood T cell repertoires in COVID-19. TCRdb's table, derived via immunoSEQ multiplex PCR, lists solely in-frame clones and lacks some. The sample records about 61,000 clones, roughly 87% being singletons. The specimen was peripheral blood. The receptors were gathered from a man aged 80 or over in a cohort sampled during active COVID-19.

This chain links TRBV6-5 with TRBJ1-1; unclear D gene. The CDR3 spans 13 residues. Trimming stripped 4 bases from V and 4 bases from J, with 10 bases between. Germline loops: CDR1 MNHEY, CDR2 SVGAGI. The CDR3 coding sequence is TGTGCCAGCAGTTCCCAACTGATCACTGAAGCTTTCTTT. Translated: CASSSQLITEAFF.

This clone was found a few times. The J gene is TRBJ2-2, the V gene TRBV19; perhaps TRBD1 as D (5 bases). V was trimmed by 3 bases and J by 2 bases, leaving 13 bases between them. This CDR3 comprises 16 residues. Germline V gives CDR1 LNHDA, CDR2 SQIVND (reference sequence). The CDR3 here is CASSILQGSNTGELFF. Written as DNA, the CDR3 is TGTGCCAGTAGTATCCTCCAGGGCAGCAACACCGGGGAGCTGTTTTTT.

The chain is built from TRBV6-4 and TRBJ1-2; D gene ambiguous. The CDR3 runs to 13 residues. The germline V gene encodes CDR1 MRHNA and CDR2 SNTAGT. Trimming removed 2 bases at V and 6 bases at J, with 10 bases between. CDR3 sequence reads: CASSDPGFNGYTF. The DNA of the CDR3 is TGTGCCAGCAGTGACCCCGGGTTTAATGGCTACACCTTC.

This clone was counted once. The chain has TRBV7-9 and TRBJ2-2, with a tentative D call TRBD1 (6 bases). Between the trimmed V and J ends, which lost 5 bases and 4 bases, there was a span of 11 bases. The CDR3 runs 14 residues. Germline lookup yields CDR1 SEHNR and CDR2 FQNEAQ (reference sequence). The CDR3: CASSDGTSTGELFF. In DNA, the CDR3 is TGTGCCAGCAGCGATGGGACATCCACCGGGGAGCTGTTTTTT.